The clone carrying this T cell receptor (beta chain) was seen more than once but under ten times. No antigen is known for it. This record belongs to a study of T cell repertoires in cytomegalovirus infection. Looking at the study overall: Selected CMV epitopes included recently identified HLA-C-restricted ones as well as well-studied HLA-B-restricted ones. Study-level points and caveats: Clonotype analysis showed dominance of the ex vivo response by HLA-C-restricted CMV-specific TCR beta clonotypes.

A single record per CDR3 protein comes from TCRdb applying MiXCR to the reads. This table holds about 920,000 distinct CDR3 sequences, approximately 30% found once. Specimen: cultured CD8+ T cells from PBMCs, collected from culture after CMV antigen stimulation. The receptor was derived from a human donor in good health (CMV status not recorded). Some clones in this sample may be carry-over from other donors' samples.

The chain's CDR3 is CASSEPSLNTEAFF. The CDR3 coding sequence is TGCGCCAGCAGTGAGCCGTCTTTGAACACTGAAGCTTTCTTT. The V gene is TRBV10-2, the J gene TRBJ1-1, with unresolved D. The V end lost 2 bases, the J end lost 0 bases, and 7 bases lay between the germline ends. Per germline, CDR1 WSHSY and CDR2 SAAADI. The CDR3 spans 14 residues.